These T cell receptor beta chains were read from a single sample in a study of CD8 T cells in Susac syndrome. TCRdb used MiXCR to reprocess the immunoSEQ multiplex PCR reads, holding one entry per CDR3 protein. The table lists 130,000 to 150,000 distinct CDR3 sequences, approximately 94% of them singletons, with 0.075% to 0.09% in the top ten. The sample consisted of CD4+ T cells from PBMCs. These receptors were taken from a human donor in good health. Each CDR3 is given with its conserved first and last residue. Fields, in order: CDR3 length, J gene, clone size, D gene, V gene, CDR3 DNA, CDR3 protein. A D gene is named only where the DNA matches it firmly. Clone sizes are given selectively: once, few, many, or a class where the clone is expanded.

15 | TRBJ2-1 | NA | TRBD2 | TRBV30 | TGTGCCTGGAGCCACGGACTAGCGGGATACAATGAGCAGTTCTTC | CAWSHGLAGYNEQFF
13 | TRBJ2-1 | NA | NA | TRBV5-1 | TGCGCCGGCAGCCCGGGACTTAACAATGAGCAGTTCTTC | CAGSPGLNNEQFF
19 | TRBJ2-7 | NA | TRBD2 | TRBV4-2 | TGTGCCAGCAGCCAAGGGACCGTCCCAGAGCGGGAGTTCGTCTACGAGCAGTACTTC | CASSQGTVPEREFVYEQYF
16 | TRBJ2-1 | NA | TRBD1 | TRBV30 | TGTGCCTCCCTCCCCGACAGGGCAAGGTCCTACAATGAGCAGTTCTTC | CASLPDRARSYNEQFF
14 | TRBJ2-5 | once | TRBD2 | TRBV10-3 | TGTGCCATCAGCGCGGGACTAGCGGAAGAGACCCAGTACTTC | CAISAGLAEETQYF
11 | TRBJ1-2 | NA | TRBD1 | TRBV6-6 | TGTGCCAGCAGCCGGACAGGGCTTTACGCCTTC | CASSRTGLYAF
14 | TRBJ1-1 | once | TRBD1 | TRBV18 | TGTGCCAGCTCACCTAGACAGGGGACTAGAGAAGCTTTCTTT | CASSPRQGTREAFF
14 | TRBJ2-7 | NA | NA | TRBV13 | TGTGCCAGCAGCTTAAGGCTTGTCCCCTACGAGCAGTACTTC | CASSLRLVPYEQYF
11 | TRBJ2-3 | NA | NA | TRBV6-5 | TGTGCCAGCACCAAGGGGTGGACGCAGTATTTT | CASTKGWTQYF
13 | TRBJ2-7 | few | TRBD2 | TRBV18 | TGTGCCAGCTCACCTCCGGGGGGATACGAGCAGTACTTC | CASSPPGGYEQYF
15 | TRBJ2-6 | NA | TRBD1 | TRBV12-3/TRBV12-4 | TGTGCCAGCAGTTATACAGGGGAGCGGGCCAACGTCCTGACTTTC | CASSYTGERANVLTF
14 | TRBJ2-7 | NA | NA | TRBV29-1 | TGCAGCGTCCCGGCAACCCGTCGAGGTAGCGAGCAGTACTTC | CSVPATRRGSEQYF
13 | TRBJ1-1 | NA | TRBD1 | TRBV18 | TGTGCCAGCTCACCAGGAACAGGGGCTGAAGCTTTCTTT | CASSPGTGAEAFF
16 | TRBJ2-1 | NA | NA | TRBV12-3/TRBV12-4 | TGTGCCAGCAGCTCCCCCCTTTCCCATCTCGACAATGAGCAGTTCTTC | CASSSPLSHLDNEQFF
18 | TRBJ1-3 | NA | NA | TRBV13 | TGTGCCAGCAGCCTGCTTTCCCATCCTCGGGGCCCGAGGGACACCATATATTTT | CASSLLSHPRGPRDTIYF
14 | TRBJ2-5 | NA | NA | TRBV2 | TGTGCCACCGCTTTATTGAGGGGACAAGAGACCCAGTACTTC | CATALLRGQETQYF
15 | TRBJ2-3 | NA | NA | TRBV5-8 | TGTGCCAGCAGCCACGACATAGGCCTAGGGGATACGCAGTATTTT | CASSHDIGLGDTQYF
16 | TRBJ2-1 | few | TRBD2 | TRBV5-1 | TGCGCCAGCAGCTTGGAGGGGTCTAGCGGGAACAATGAGCAGTTCTTC | CASSLEGSSGNNEQFF
14 | TRBJ2-7 | NA | NA | TRBV15 | TGTGCCACCAGCCCCAGGGCCACCTCCTACGAGCAGTACTTC | CATSPRATSYEQYF
18 | TRBJ1-5 | NA | TRBD1 | TRBV6-1 | TGTGCCAGCAGTCGATCCGCCGGGACAGGGTTAGGCAATCAGCCCCAGCATTTT | CASSRSAGTGLGNQPQHF
14 | TRBJ2-5 | NA | TRBD1 | TRBV7-7 | TGTGCTAGCAGCACGGGACAGCAACAAGAGACCCAGTACTTC | CASSTGQQQETQYF
14 | TRBJ2-5 | NA | NA | TRBV12-3/TRBV12-4 | TGTGCCAGCAGTAACCGGGACTTGCAAGAGACCCAGTACTTC | CASSNRDLQETQYF
15 | TRBJ2-3 | NA | NA | TRBV2 | TGTGCCAGCAGTGCACGATCTCTTGAGACAGATACGCAGTATTTT | CASSARSLETDTQYF
15 | TRBJ1-2 | once | TRBD1 | TRBV29-1 | TGCAGCGTTGATGGATCCGGGACAGGGTCGGATGGCTACACCTTC | CSVDGSGTGSDGYTF
12 | TRBJ2-4 | NA | NA | TRBV20-1 | TGCAGTGCTAGTCTAGGAACAAACATTCAGTACTTC | CSASLGTNIQYF
18 | TRBJ2-7 | NA | TRBD2 | TRBV5-6 | TGTGCCAGCAGCTTAAGTGTTTTTAGCGGGACTAAGATCTCCGAGCAGTACTTC | CASSLSVFSGTKISEQYF
14 | TRBJ2-2 | NA | NA | TRBV18 | TGTGCCAGCTCAAACATCAGGGAGGTCGGGGAGCTGTTTTTT | CASSNIREVGELFF
16 | TRBJ2-3 | once | TRBD2 | TRBV5-4 | TGTGCCAGCAGCCGGCCCGGGCGGGCGGGAGGAGAGGCGCAGTATTTT | CASSRPGRAGGEAQYF
16 | TRBJ1-2 | once | NA | TRBV3-1 | TGTGCCAGCAGCCAAGAGGTCAGGAAAGCTAACTATGGCTACACCTTC | CASSQEVRKANYGYTF
15 | TRBJ1-2 | NA | NA | TRBV19 | TGTGCCAGTAGCCCCGTTTACTCCTCTAACTATGGCTACACCTTC | CASSPVYSSNYGYTF